Below, 16 T cell receptor beta chains from the same sample are listed, as sequenced in a study of a mutant IDH1 vaccine in newly diagnosed glioma. Noted time point: week 35, safety follow-up. With topical imiquimod, each dose of the vaccine consisted of 300 ug of mutant IDH1 20-mer peptide. Here immunoSEQ multiplex PCR was the method, and the copy in TCRdb shows in-frame clones only, minus some. The top ten clones hold 4.5% to 6% of a sample with approximately 47,000 clones, more than 70% of them seen once. Their antigens are not known. The material sequenced was PBMCs, taken from a glioma patient whose treatment included an IDH1 peptide vaccine. These receptors were obtained from a woman aged 40 to 55 with glioma.

The CDR3 protein is CASGDARYWTGANVLTF. CDR3 in DNA: TGCGCCAGCGGGGACGCCCGATATTGGACTGGGGCCAACGTCCTGACTTTC. The V and J genes are TRBV5-1 and TRBJ2-6; the D call may be TRBD1 or TRBD2 (5 bases each). CDR3 size: 17 residues. CDR1 and CDR2 (germline): SGHRS, YFSETQ. Trimming cost V 7 bases and J 2 bases, with 19 bases left between them.

This clone was observed once. The chain links TRBV6-1 to TRBJ2-6, with D perhaps assigned TRBD1 or TRBD2 (5 bases each). In germline, CDR1 is MNHNS, CDR2 SASEGT. CDR3 size: 15 residues. Trimming removed 3 bases at V and 4 bases at J, with 10 bases between. The CDR3 protein is CASSDRERGANVLTF. The CDR3 DNA is TGTGCCAGCAGTGACAGGGAGAGGGGGGCCAACGTCCTGACTTTC.

The CDR3 spells CASSQVPGDFTDTQYF. The CDR3 DNA reads TGCGCCAGCAGCCAAGTTCCAGGGGACTTCACAGATACGCAGTATTTT. V is TRBV4-1 and J is TRBJ2-3; D tentatively fits TRBD1 or TRBD2 (6 bases each). V gave up 1 base and J gave up 2 bases, with 13 bases separating them. Germline V gene data show CDR1 as MGHRA and CDR2 as YSYEKL. CDR3 length: 16 residues.

J is TRBJ2-1 and V is TRBV5-1; 8 bases align to TRBD2. With 1 base clipped from V and 10 bases from J, the junction kept 7 bases outside the gene matches. The germline CDR1 and CDR2 sequences are SGHRS and YFSETQ. This CDR3 is 14 amino acids long. CDR3: CASSLSGGRDEQFF. In nucleotides, the CDR3 is TGCGCCAGCAGCTTGAGCGGGGGAAGAGACGAGCAGTTCTTC.

This sequence joins TRBV5-4 and TRBJ2-3; D remains ambiguous. Trimming removed 0 bases at V and 5 bases at J, with 7 bases between. Germline V gene data show CDR1 as SGHNT and CDR2 as YYREEE (reference sequence). CDR3 size: 13 residues. CDR3 in DNA: TGTGCCAGCAGCTTGGAACTGGTAGATACGCAGTATTTT. Its protein is CASSLELVDTQYF.

The chain is built from TRBV5-1 and TRBJ1-3; TRBD1 aligns across 7 bases. V was clipped by 4 bases and J by 2 bases; unmatched bases: 9. The CDR3 totals 16 residues. Germline values: CDR1 SGHRS, CDR2 YFSETQ. In nucleotides, the CDR3 is TGCGCCAGCAGCACAGGGACAGCCTCTGCTGGAAACACCATATATTTT. Its protein product is CASSTGTASAGNTIYF.

The V call is TRBV6-5, the J call TRBJ1-1, with D tentatively TRBD1 (5 bases). Trimming stripped 0 bases from V and 4 bases from J, with 12 bases between. The CDR3 sequence is 15 residues long. Germline CDR1 is MNHEY and CDR2 is SVGAGI. This CDR3 reads CASSYSFTGGTEAFF. In DNA form, the CDR3 reads TGTGCCAGCAGTTACTCGTTCACCGGGGGCACTGAAGCTTTCTTT.

A single count supports this clone. J is TRBJ2-1 and V is TRBV27; 13 bases line up with TRBD2. This CDR3 region has 18 residues. CDR1 MNHEY and CDR2 SMNVEV come from the germline V gene (reference sequence). The trim removed 4 bases at V and 1 base at J, leaving 7 bases unmatched. The DNA of the CDR3 is TGTGCCAGCAGTTCCTCGGGACTAGCGGGACGGTCCTACAATGAGCAGTTCTTC. This gives the protein CASSSSGLAGRSYNEQFF.

The chain links TRBV7-3 to TRBJ2-3; D unresolved. V was clipped by 3 bases and J by 0 bases, with 7 bases between them. The length of the CDR3 is 14 residues. CDR1 and CDR2 from the germline V gene are SGHTA and FQGTGA. CDR3 sequence: CASSFGGSTDTQYF. The DNA for the CDR3 is TGTGCCAGCAGCTTCGGTGGTAGCACAGATACGCAGTATTTT.

The rearrangement uses TRBV15 and TRBJ2-5, with 8 bases that match TRBD2. Looked up from germline, CDR1 is LNHNV and CDR2 is YYDKDF (reference sequence). This CDR3 is built from 16 residues. The J segment lost 0 bases and the V segment lost 0 bases, leaving 3 bases of the junction unmatched. CDR3 DNA: TGTGCCACCAGCAGAGAACTAGCGGCAAACCAAGAGACCCAGTACTTC. This codes for CATSRELAANQETQYF. The full variable domain, with the rest looked up from reference TRBV15 and TRBJ2-5, is DAMVIQNPRYQVTQFGKPVTLSCSQTLNHNVMYWYQQKSSQAPKLLFHYYDKDFNNEADTPDNFQSRRPNTSFCFLDIRSPGLGDTAMYLCATSRELAANQETQYFGPGTRLLVL.

This chain links TRBV5-1 with TRBJ2-7; 7 nucleotides match TRBD1. The CDR3 is made up of 14 amino acids. V shed 0 bases, J shed 4 bases, and the junction held 4 bases outside the gene matches. Per the germline V gene, CDR1 is SGHRS and CDR2 is YFSETQ. CDR3 sequence: CASSLAGTAYEQYF. DNA of the CDR3: TGCGCCAGCAGCTTGGCCGGGACAGCTTACGAGCAGTACTTC.

The chain has TRBV9 and TRBJ1-5; D not resolved. The V gene's germline CDR1 is SGDLS and CDR2 YYNGEE. The CDR3 runs to 13 residues. Trimming cost V 5 bases and J 6 bases, with 12 bases left between them. CDR3: CASSKGAGQPQHF. CDR3 in DNA: TGTGCCAGCAGTAAGGGCGCAGGTCAGCCCCAGCATTTT.

The chain has TRBV11-2 and TRBJ2-3; D is uncertain. Germline V gene data show CDR1 as SGHAT and CDR2 as FQNNGV. V lost 3 bases to trimming and J lost 4 bases, with 2 bases between them. The CDR3 is 11 residues long. CDR3 in DNA: TGTGCCAGCAGCTTGGCAGATACGCAGTATTTT. Its translation: CASSLADTQYF.

V gene TRBV7-2 combines with J gene TRBJ2-5; the match to TRBD2 covers 8 bases. The CDR3 spans 18 residues. V lost 5 bases, J lost 1 base, and 15 bases stayed unmatched. The germline V gene has CDR1 SGHTA and CDR2 FQGNSA. CDR3 sequence: CASSPPGLSGGIQETQYF. CDR3 DNA sequence: TGTGCCAGCAGCCCACCCGGGCTCAGCGGGGGAATCCAAGAGACCCAGTACTTC.

V and J are TRBV28 and TRBJ2-6; 7 positions agree with TRBD2. V shed 4 bases, J shed 1 base, and the junction held 13 bases outside the gene matches. This CDR3 is built from 19 residues. The germline V gene encodes CDR1 MDHEN and CDR2 SYDVKM. The CDR3 protein is CASSWLTGTIHSGANVLTF. In DNA form, the CDR3 reads TGTGCCAGCAGTTGGCTTACCGGGACTATACATTCTGGGGCCAACGTCCTGACTTTC.

The chain uses TRBV4-1 and TRBJ1-2; D is undetermined. The CDR3 is 16 amino acids. Deletions cut 0 bases from V and 0 bases from J, with 11 bases between. Germline CDR1 is MGHRA and CDR2 is YSYEKL. CDR3 residues: CASSQDRQQTNYGYTF. As DNA, the CDR3 is TGCGCCAGCAGCCAAGATAGGCAGCAAACTAACTATGGCTACACCTTC.